This TCR beta chain is drawn from a study of blood T cell repertoires in COVID-19. Study details: Some COVID-19 samples were acute and others convalescent; all came from the United States, Italy and Spain. The analysed material was cDNA or gDNA that came from T cells, B-cell-depleted T cells, or PBMCs.

There are 14 residues in the CDR3. Trimming stripped 4 bases from V and 7 bases from J, with 11 bases between. Germline CDR1 is ENHRY and CDR2 is SYGVKD. In the original analysis: Counts of nucleated cells, estimated from reference gene primer amplification, were obtained. Assay: immunoSEQ multiplex PCR; the TCRdb copy retains only in-frame clones and omits some. Clone size and V and J calls were adopted from that table, with D and trimming inferred from the DNA. The table shows about 140,000 clones, with approximately 80% occurring only once. J is TRBJ1-6 and V is TRBV10-3, with a weak D call TRBD1 (6 bases). The sequenced sample was peripheral blood. The clonotype comes from a human donor in a cohort sampled during active COVID-19. The CDR3 is CAISGQGRNSPLHF. DNA of the CDR3: TGTGCCATCAGTGGGCAGGGGCGGAATTCACCCCTCCACTTT.